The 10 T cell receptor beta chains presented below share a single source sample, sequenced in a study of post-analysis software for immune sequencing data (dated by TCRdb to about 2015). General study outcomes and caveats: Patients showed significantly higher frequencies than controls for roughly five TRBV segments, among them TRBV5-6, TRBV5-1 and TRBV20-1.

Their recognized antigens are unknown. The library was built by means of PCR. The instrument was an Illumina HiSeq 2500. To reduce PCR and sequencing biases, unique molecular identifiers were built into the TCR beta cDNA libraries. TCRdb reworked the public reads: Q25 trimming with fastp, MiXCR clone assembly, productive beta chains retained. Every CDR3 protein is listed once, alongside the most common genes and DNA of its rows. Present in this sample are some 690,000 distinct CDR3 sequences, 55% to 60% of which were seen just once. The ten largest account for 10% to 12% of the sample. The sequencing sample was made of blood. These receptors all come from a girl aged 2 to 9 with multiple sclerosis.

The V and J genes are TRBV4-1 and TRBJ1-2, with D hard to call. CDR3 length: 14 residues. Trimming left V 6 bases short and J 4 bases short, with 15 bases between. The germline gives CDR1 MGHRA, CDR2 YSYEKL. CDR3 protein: CASRPSDGLYGYTF. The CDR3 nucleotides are TGCGCCAGCAGGCCTTCGGACGGGCTCTATGGCTACACCTTC.

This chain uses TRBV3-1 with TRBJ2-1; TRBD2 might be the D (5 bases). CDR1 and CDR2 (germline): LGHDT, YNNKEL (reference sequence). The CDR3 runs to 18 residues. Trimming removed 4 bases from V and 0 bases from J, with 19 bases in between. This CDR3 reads CASSLISPGISSYNEQFF. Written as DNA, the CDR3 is TGTGCCAGCAGCCTCATTTCTCCCGGGATCAGCTCCTACAATGAGCAGTTCTTC.

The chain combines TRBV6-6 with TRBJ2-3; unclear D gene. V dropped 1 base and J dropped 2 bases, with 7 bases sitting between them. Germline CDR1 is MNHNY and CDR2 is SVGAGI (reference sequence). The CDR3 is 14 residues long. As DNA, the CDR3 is TGTGCCAGCAGTTACTTGAGTCTCACAGATACGCAGTATTTT. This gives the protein CASSYLSLTDTQYF.

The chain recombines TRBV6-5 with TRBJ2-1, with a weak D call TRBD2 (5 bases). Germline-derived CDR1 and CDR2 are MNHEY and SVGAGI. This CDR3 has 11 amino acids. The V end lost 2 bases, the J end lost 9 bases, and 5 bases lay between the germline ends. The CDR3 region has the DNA TGTGCCAGCAGTTACGCGGGTGAGCAGTTCTTC. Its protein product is CASSYAGEQFF.

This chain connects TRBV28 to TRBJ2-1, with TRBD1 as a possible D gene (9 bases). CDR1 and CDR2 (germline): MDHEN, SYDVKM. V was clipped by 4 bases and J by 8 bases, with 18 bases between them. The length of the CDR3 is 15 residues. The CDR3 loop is CASSSGGTGLDEQFF. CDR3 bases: TGTGCCAGCAGTTCGGGGGGGACAGGGTTGGATGAGCAGTTCTTC.

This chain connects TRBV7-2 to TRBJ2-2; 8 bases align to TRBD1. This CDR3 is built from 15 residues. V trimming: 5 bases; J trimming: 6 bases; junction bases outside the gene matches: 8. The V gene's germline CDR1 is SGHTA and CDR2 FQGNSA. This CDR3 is CASSTDRGGSGELFF. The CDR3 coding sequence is TGTGCCAGCAGCACAGACAGGGGAGGTTCCGGGGAGCTGTTTTTT.

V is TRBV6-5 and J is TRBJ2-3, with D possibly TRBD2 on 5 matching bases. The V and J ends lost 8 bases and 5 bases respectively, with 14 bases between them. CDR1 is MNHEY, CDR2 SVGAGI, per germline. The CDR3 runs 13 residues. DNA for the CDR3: TGTGCCAGCCTTTCGGGAAGACAAGATACGCAGTATTTT. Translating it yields CASLSGRQDTQYF.

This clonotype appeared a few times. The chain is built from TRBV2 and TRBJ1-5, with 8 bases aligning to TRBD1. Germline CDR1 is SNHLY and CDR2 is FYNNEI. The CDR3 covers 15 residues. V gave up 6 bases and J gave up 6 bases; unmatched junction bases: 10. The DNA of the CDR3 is TGTGCCAGCAGCGCCCTCGACAGGGGAGGTCAGCCCCAGCATTTT. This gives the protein CASSALDRGGQPQHF.

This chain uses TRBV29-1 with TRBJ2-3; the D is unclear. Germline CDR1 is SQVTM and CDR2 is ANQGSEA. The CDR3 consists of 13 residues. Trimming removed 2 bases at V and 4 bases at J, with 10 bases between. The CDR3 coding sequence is TGCAGCGTTGAATCAAGGTTGGCAGATACGCAGTATTTT. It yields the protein CSVESRLADTQYF.

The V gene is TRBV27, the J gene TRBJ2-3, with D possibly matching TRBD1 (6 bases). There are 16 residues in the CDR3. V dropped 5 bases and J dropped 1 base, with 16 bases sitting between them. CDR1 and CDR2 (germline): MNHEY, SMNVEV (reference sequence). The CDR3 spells CASSPNVGARTDTQYF. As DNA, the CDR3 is TGTGCCAGCAGTCCGAATGTGGGGGCCCGCACAGATACGCAGTATTTT.